The T cell receptor beta chain described here comes from a study of CD8 T cells in ankylosing spondylitis. Study results and caveats: Made up of under ten highly homologous variants, a TCR beta motif appeared characteristic of ankylosing spondylitis blood.

Using its own MiXCR run on the 5' RACE reads, TCRdb lists one record per CDR3 protein. In the table there are around 330,000 distinct CDR3 sequences, about 9.9% of which are singletons. This clonotype has a count of ten or more. Its specificity is unknown. Germline assignment: CDR1 SEHNR and CDR2 FQNEAQ (reference sequence). CDR3 length equals 14 residues. Between the trimmed V and J ends, which lost 3 bases and 3 bases, there was a span of 11 bases. V and J are TRBV7-9 and TRBJ2-5; D perhaps matches TRBD1 (5 bases). Material: blood, either unsorted or a sorted T cell fraction (not recorded which). The receptor comes from a female donor with ankylosing spondylitis or in good health (not recorded which). CDR3 nucleotides: TGTGCCAGCAGCTTCGTGACAGAAAAAGAGACCCAGTACTTC. Translating it yields CASSFVTEKETQYF.